A single sample is the source of the 14 T cell receptor beta chains below, sequenced in a study of a mutant IDH1 vaccine in newly diagnosed glioma. The protocol was immunoSEQ multiplex PCR, while the TCRdb copy is restricted to in-frame clones and leaves out a portion. Of about 54,000 clones listed, about 80% are singletons. These TCRs' antigens remain unknown. Time point noted: week 23, last vaccination. A single vaccine dose contained 300 ug of mutant IDH1 20-mer peptide, and topical imiquimod was used with it. The sample consisted of PBMCs, taken from a glioma patient whose treatment included an IDH1 peptide vaccine. The source of these receptors is a man in his forties with glioma.

The chain carries TRBV19 and TRBJ1-5; D is ambiguous. This CDR3 is 14 amino acids long. Germline V gene lookup returns CDR1 LNHDA and CDR2 SQIVND (reference sequence). V lost 0 bases to trimming and J lost 9 bases, with 12 bases between them. This CDR3 is CASSIDVEPGPQHF. The CDR3 nucleotides are TGTGCCAGTAGTATAGACGTGGAGCCTGGGCCCCAGCATTTT.

The chain couples TRBV6-5 to TRBJ2-7, with 9 bases lining up with TRBD2. V trimming: 0 bases; J trimming: 6 bases; junction bases outside the gene matches: 6. The CDR3 has 15 residues. CDR1 and CDR2 (germline): MNHEY, SVGAGI. CDR3 loop: CASSYSTRGGVEQYF. CDR3 nucleotide sequence: TGTGCCAGCAGTTACTCGACGCGGGGGGGCGTCGAGCAGTACTTC.

This chain links TRBV2 with TRBJ1-1; TRBD1 might be the D (5 bases). The CDR3 spans 13 residues. Looked up from germline, CDR1 is SNHLY and CDR2 is FYNNEI. Trimming removed 8 bases at V and 11 bases at J, with 21 bases between. The CDR3 DNA follows: TGTGCCAGCGGACTCGCTCAGGGCCAGACGGCTTTCTTT. Protein product: CASGLAQGQTAFF.

V gene TRBV5-6 combines with J gene TRBJ2-2; 9 nucleotides align to TRBD1. The ends lost 0 bases at V and 5 bases at J; junction bases unmatched: 11. This CDR3 is built from 18 residues. Germline V gene sequence: CDR1 SGHDT, CDR2 YYEEEE. For the CDR3, the DNA is TGTGCCAGCAGCTTGGGGATGTTTACAGGGGGCGCGACCGGGGAGCTGTTTTTT. This encodes CASSLGMFTGGATGELFF. Together with reference TRBV5-6 and TRBJ2-2, the CDR3 gives the full variable domain: DAGVTQSPTHLIKTRGQQVTLRCSPKSGHDTVSWYQQALGQGPQFIFQYYEEEERQRGNFPDRFSGHQFPNYSSELNVNALLLGDSALYLCASSLGMFTGGATGELFFGEGSRLTVL.

J is TRBJ1-4 and V is TRBV2, with unresolved D. Per germline, CDR1 SNHLY and CDR2 FYNNEI. Trimming took off 4 bases at V and 7 bases at J, with 13 bases between the two ends. The CDR3 contains 14 residues. CDR3 DNA: TGTGCCAGCAGTGTGAGGGCGGGAGGTGAAAAACTGTTTTTT. It codes for CASSVRAGGEKLFF.

The V gene is TRBV14, the J gene TRBJ2-1; TRBD2 matches 8 bases. The CDR3 has 16 residues. Looked up from germline, CDR1 is SGHDN and CDR2 is FVKESK. The J segment lost 5 bases and the V segment lost 1 base, leaving 7 bases of the junction unmatched. The CDR3 spells CASSQGPGGAHNEQFF. In nucleotides, the CDR3 is TGTGCCAGCAGCCAAGGTCCCGGGGGGGCTCACAATGAGCAGTTCTTC.

The chain joins TRBV14 to TRBJ1-2; unclear D gene. V shed 0 bases and J shed 10 bases, with 3 bases lying between them. The length of the CDR3 is 10 residues. Germline V CDR1 and CDR2: SGHDN, FVKESK. The CDR3 nucleotides read TGTGCCAGCAGCCAAGATATCTACACCTTC. Its translation: CASSQDIYTF.

This chain links TRBV7-9 with TRBJ2-7; maybe TRBD2 (5 bases). V dropped 3 bases and J dropped 7 bases, with 7 bases sitting between them. Germline V gene sequence: CDR1 SEHNR, CDR2 FQNEAQ (reference sequence). This CDR3 contains 11 residues. For the CDR3, the DNA is TGTGCCAGCAGCTTGTCGGGGGAGCAGTACTTC. It encodes CASSLSGEQYF. Full variable domain (rest looked up from reference TRBV7-9 and TRBJ2-7): DTGVSQNPRHKITKRGQNVTFRCDPISEHNRLYWYRQTLGQGPEFLTYFQNEAQLEKSRLLSDRFSAERPKGSFSTLEIQRTEQGDSAMYLCASSLSGEQYFGPGTRLTVT.

Only one count was recorded for this clone. The chain has TRBV19 and TRBJ2-2; tentative D call: TRBD1 (6 bases). Between the trimmed V and J ends, which lost 1 base and 1 base, there was a span of 7 bases. The CDR3 length is 15 residues. Looked up from germline, CDR1 is LNHDA and CDR2 is SQIVND (reference sequence). CDR3 sequence: CASSIVGQNTGELFF. The CDR3 nucleotides are TGTGCCAGTAGTATAGTGGGACAGAACACCGGGGAGCTGTTTTTT.

This clone was counted a single time. This CDR3 reads CASSQSRGHNSPLHF. The DNA for the CDR3 is TGTGCCAGCAGCCAGAGCAGGGGCCATAATTCACCCCTCCACTTT. This chain links TRBV6-5 with TRBJ1-6; TRBD1 is a possible D gene (6 bases). Germline V CDR1 and CDR2: MNHEY, SVGAGI. The CDR3 totals 15 residues. V shed 6 bases and J shed 5 bases, with 14 bases lying between them.

V gene TRBV13 combines with J gene TRBJ1-1; weak D call: TRBD1 (5 bases). Germline V gives CDR1 PRHDT, CDR2 FYEKMQ (reference sequence). This CDR3 is built from 14 residues. Trimming took off 0 bases at V and 4 bases at J, with 9 bases between the two ends. The CDR3 region is CASSLGGGSTEAFF. CDR3 nucleotides: TGTGCCAGCAGCTTAGGGGGGGGGTCCACTGAAGCTTTCTTT.

The gene calls are TRBV5-1 and TRBJ2-7, with D maybe TRBD1 (6 bases). The CDR3 length is 15 residues. From germline, CDR1 is SGHRS and CDR2 YFSETQ. V dropped 0 bases and J dropped 5 bases, with 15 bases sitting between them. CDR3 amino acids: CASSLGSGEGDEQYF. The CDR3 coding sequence is TGCGCCAGCAGCTTGGGGTCAGGGGAAGGCGACGAGCAGTACTTC. Supplemented by reference TRBV5-1 and TRBJ2-7, the full variable domain reads KAGVTQTPRYLIKTRGQQVTLSCSPISGHRSVSWYQQTPGQGLQFLFEYFSETQRNKGNFPGRFSGRQFSNSRSEMNVSTLELGDSALYLCASSLGSGEGDEQYFGPGTRLTVT.

This clone showed up just a few times. The chain is built from TRBV9 and TRBJ2-3; D is unclear. Germline V gene sequence: CDR1 SGDLS, CDR2 YYNGEE. The V end was cut by 0 bases, the J end by 6 bases, with 2 bases between. This CDR3 is built from 11 residues. The CDR3 loop reads CASSVGDTQYF. CDR3 DNA sequence: TGTGCCAGCAGCGTAGGGGATACGCAGTATTTT.

This chain connects TRBV5-1 to TRBJ1-4; 10 bases line up with TRBD1. CDR3 length: 18 amino acids. J gave up 2 bases and V 0 bases, and 7 bases lay outside the gene matches. Germline CDR1 and CDR2: SGHRS and YFSETQ. The CDR3 spells CASSLEVGQGITNEKLFF. In DNA, the CDR3 is TGCGCCAGCAGCTTGGAAGTGGGACAGGGGATCACTAATGAAAAACTGTTTTTT. Full variable domain (missing parts from reference TRBV5-1 and TRBJ1-4): KAGVTQTPRYLIKTRGQQVTLSCSPISGHRSVSWYQQTPGQGLQFLFEYFSETQRNKGNFPGRFSGRQFSNSRSEMNVSTLELGDSALYLCASSLEVGQGITNEKLFFGSGTQLSVL.